A single sample gave rise to the 28 T cell receptor beta chains below, sequenced in a study of T cell changes during pregnancy in multiple sclerosis. The table came from immunoSEQ multiplex PCR; TCRdb's copy has only in-frame clones and leaves some out. The data show tens of thousands of clones, with around 93% seen just once and 0.5% to 0.75% held by the top ten. The sample was CD4+ T cells from peripheral blood mononuclear cells, taken in the third trimester of pregnancy. These receptor sequences come from a female donor with multiple sclerosis, enrolled in a pregnancy study.

J is TRBJ2-6 and V is TRBV4-2; maybe TRBD1 (6 bases). CDR3 length equals 19 residues. Germline CDR1 LGHNA, CDR2 YNFKEQ. V gave up 1 base and J gave up 0 bases, with 16 bases separating them. CDR3 residues: CASSQAARDTSSGANVLTF. In nucleotides, the CDR3 is TGTGCCAGCAGCCAAGCCGCCCGGGACACAAGCTCTGGGGCCAACGTCCTGACTTTC.

The gene calls are TRBV25-1 and TRBJ1-1; TRBD1 matches 7 bases. J gave up 8 bases and V 6 bases, and 21 bases lay outside the gene matches. CDR3 size: 17 residues. Germline CDR1 and CDR2: MGHDK and SYGVNS. CDR3 loop: CASRPQADRTYRWEAFF. CDR3 in DNA: TGTGCCAGCAGACCCCAAGCGGACAGGACCTATAGATGGGAAGCTTTCTTT.

The chain links TRBV28 to TRBJ2-7, with a tentative D call TRBD1 (5 bases). CDR1 is MDHEN, CDR2 SYDVKM, per germline. This CDR3 has 13 residues. V shed 2 bases and J shed 1 base, with 6 bases lying between them. CDR3 sequence reads: CASSLPGSYEQYF. The CDR3 DNA is TGTGCCAGCAGTTTACCAGGGTCCTACGAGCAGTACTTC. Combining the CDR3 with reference TRBV28 and TRBJ2-7 gives the whole variable domain DVKVTQSSRYLVKRTGEKVFLECVQDMDHENMFWYRQDPGLGLRLIYFSYDVKMKEKGDIPEGYSVSREKKERFSLILESASTNQTSMYLCASSLPGSYEQYFGPGTRLTVT.

The chain joins TRBV2 to TRBJ2-1; a possible D gene is TRBD1 (7 bases). The V end was cut by 2 bases, the J end by 6 bases, with 11 bases between. The length of the CDR3 is 14 residues. Germline loops: CDR1 SNHLY, CDR2 FYNNEI. The CDR3: CASSETRGANEQFF. In nucleotides, the CDR3 is TGTGCCAGCAGTGAAACCAGGGGGGCCAATGAGCAGTTCTTC.

The chain combines TRBV6-1 with TRBJ2-7, with TRBD2 matching over 7 bases. Germline-derived CDR1 and CDR2 are MNHNS and SASEGT. Trimming cost V 6 bases and J 6 bases; bases outside gene matches: 14. The CDR3 is 15 amino acids. The CDR3, as DNA: TGTGCCAGCAGCGACATGGGGGAGGGAATAAGCGAGCAGTACTTC. This gives the protein CASSDMGEGISEQYF.

This chain connects TRBV4-1 to TRBJ1-5; D ambiguous. The germline CDR1 and CDR2 sequences are MGHRA and YSYEKL. The V and J ends lost 5 bases and 8 bases respectively, with 19 bases between them. The CDR3 is made up of 15 amino acids. This CDR3 reads CASSFRSQVLEPQHF. DNA for the CDR3: TGCGCCAGCAGCTTTCGGTCCCAGGTTTTGGAGCCCCAGCATTTT.

The V gene is TRBV6-6, the J gene TRBJ2-3; possible D gene TRBD2, 6 bases. The CDR3 is 13 residues long. CDR1 is MNHNY and CDR2 is SVGAGI in the germline V gene (reference sequence). Trimming removed 7 bases at V and 2 bases at J, with 10 bases between. The CDR3 loop reads CASKEGITDTQYF. CDR3 coding DNA: TGTGCCAGCAAGGAGGGGATCACAGATACGCAGTATTTT.

Only a few counts were recorded for this clone. The V and J genes are TRBV25-1 and TRBJ1-6; a possible D gene is TRBD1 (5 bases). Germline CDR1 MGHDK, CDR2 SYGVNS. Trimming took off 6 bases at V and 8 bases at J, with 8 bases between the two ends. This CDR3 contains 12 residues. CDR3 sequence reads: CASRQADSPLHF. In nucleotides, the CDR3 is TGTGCCAGCAGACAGGCAGATTCACCCCTCCACTTT.

CDR3 sequence (DNA): TGTGCCAGCAGTCCCCAGCGACAGCTAAGCAATCAGCCCCAGCATTTT. Its protein is CASSPQRQLSNQPQHF. The chain employs TRBV27 and TRBJ1-5; possibly TRBD1 for D (5 bases). This CDR3 comprises 16 residues. CDR1 is MNHEY and CDR2 is SMNVEV in the germline V gene (reference sequence). Trimming removed 5 bases from V and 1 base from J, with 15 bases in between.

The rearrangement joins TRBV7-9 to TRBJ2-3, with D uncertain. Germline lookup yields CDR1 SEHNR and CDR2 FQNEAQ (reference sequence). The V end lost 5 bases, the J end lost 1 base, and 7 bases lay between the germline ends. The CDR3 length is 13 residues. The CDR3 is CASSPLGTDTQYF. CDR3 sequence (DNA): TGTGCCAGCAGCCCGCTAGGCACAGATACGCAGTATTTT.

This clone was seen more than once but under ten times. The rearrangement links TRBV7-2 to TRBJ2-3, with 12 bases aligning to TRBD2. Germline CDR1 reads SGHTA; CDR2 reads FQGNSA. The CDR3 spans 16 residues. V dropped 5 bases and J dropped 4; count of bases not matched to a gene: 7. As DNA, the CDR3 is TGTGCCAGCAGCACCGGACTAGCGGGAAGGGCAGATACGCAGTATTTT. Its translation: CASSTGLAGRADTQYF. Based on the CDR3 plus reference TRBV7-2 and TRBJ2-3, the full variable domain is GAGVSQSPSNKVTEKGKDVELRCDPISGHTALYWYRQSLGQGLEFLIYFQGNSAPDKSGLPSDRFSAERTGGSVSTLTIQRTQQEDSAVYLCASSTGLAGRADTQYFGPGTRLTVL.

The chain couples TRBV5-4 to TRBJ2-1, with TRBD2 identical over 9 bases. CDR1 and CDR2 from the germline V gene are SGHNT and YYREEE (reference sequence). V was pared by 1 base and J by 7 bases, with 15 bases of the junction left unmatched. The CDR3 runs 18 residues. The CDR3 DNA reads as TGTGCCAGCAGCTTGTTCTACCAAGCGGGAGGCGCCACAAATGAGCAGTTCTTC. This encodes CASSLFYQAGGATNEQFF.

The rearrangement joins TRBV7-8 to TRBJ2-1, with TRBD2 identical over 11 bases. V shed 6 bases and J 4 bases; nucleotides not matched to a gene: 5. The germline V gene encodes CDR1 SGHVS and CDR2 FQNEAQ. The CDR3 totals 15 residues. The CDR3 loop reads CASSSTSGGYNEQFF. CDR3 in DNA: TGTGCCAGCAGTTCAACTAGCGGGGGATACAATGAGCAGTTCTTC.

The gene calls are TRBV4-1 and TRBJ2-7, with 10 bases aligning to TRBD2. Germline-derived CDR1 and CDR2 are MGHRA and YSYEKL. With V trimmed by 0 bases and J by 3 bases, 5 bases remained unmatched. CDR3 size: 16 residues. In DNA form, the CDR3 reads TGCGCCAGCAGCCAAGATCTGACTAGCGGGTTCTACGAGCAGTACTTC. It codes for CASSQDLTSGFYEQYF.

This chain uses TRBV19 with TRBJ2-3; 8 bases align to TRBD1. The J segment lost 3 bases and the V segment lost 5 bases, leaving 1 base of the junction unmatched. The CDR3 spans 13 residues. Germline V gene sequence: CDR1 LNHDA, CDR2 SQIVND (reference sequence). For the CDR3, the DNA is TGTGCCAGTAGTCGGACAGGGACAGATACGCAGTATTTT. Its protein product is CASSRTGTDTQYF.

This clone was picked up one time. V and J are TRBV19 and TRBJ1-2; 7 nucleotides match TRBD1. This CDR3 region has 13 residues. J gave up 6 bases and V 5 bases, and 6 bases lay outside the gene matches. Germline lookup yields CDR1 LNHDA and CDR2 SQIVND (reference sequence). The DNA of the CDR3 is TGTGCCAGTAGTGCGACAGGGTTGGATGGCTACACCTTC. It yields the protein CASSATGLDGYTF.

The rearrangement uses TRBV5-1 and TRBJ1-2, with 10 bases matching TRBD1. From germline, CDR1 is SGHRS and CDR2 YFSETQ. The CDR3 is 14 amino acids. The V and J ends lost 2 bases and 5 bases, in that order; junction bases with no gene match: 3. DNA for the CDR3: TGCGCCAGCAGCTTCGGGACAGGGGATTATGGCTACACCTTC. It codes for CASSFGTGDYGYTF.

V is TRBV9 and J is TRBJ1-1; D might be TRBD1 (5 bases). V was trimmed by 4 bases and J by 5 bases, leaving 18 bases between them. The CDR3 sequence is 15 residues long. Germline V CDR1 and CDR2: SGDLS, YYNGEE. For the CDR3, the DNA is TGTGCCAGCAGCCCACGGCAGACCGGGGGTACTGAAGCTTTCTTT. It is translated as CASSPRQTGGTEAFF.

Written as DNA, the CDR3 is TGCAGCGTTGAAGACGGGACAGTCTACGAGCAGTACTTC. Amino acids: CSVEDGTVYEQYF. This chain connects TRBV29-1 to TRBJ2-7, with 7 bases identical to TRBD1. Germline V lookup: CDR1 SQVTM, CDR2 ANQGSEA. The CDR3 is 13 residues long. Trimming at V came to 0 bases and at J to 3 bases, leaving 2 bases not matched to a gene.

This chain joins TRBV7-2 and TRBJ2-2; perhaps TRBD2 as D (6 bases). Trimming pared 5 bases from V and 4 bases from J, leaving 11 bases between. CDR1 SGHTA and CDR2 FQGNSA come from the germline V gene. This CDR3 spans 14 amino acids. DNA of the CDR3: TGTGCCAGCAGCCGGGGGACCTTCACCGGGGAGCTGTTTTTT. Encoded protein: CASSRGTFTGELFF.

CDR3 protein: CASSPFSGNTIKNIQYF. For the CDR3, the DNA is TGTGCCAGTAGTCCCTTTAGCGGGAATACAATCAAAAACATTCAGTACTTC. The chain uses TRBV19 and TRBJ2-4, with 8 bases fitting TRBD2. Germline V gene lookup returns CDR1 LNHDA and CDR2 SQIVND (reference sequence). V lost 5 bases, J lost 3 bases, and 12 bases stayed unmatched. This CDR3 is built from 17 residues.

V is TRBV11-1 and J is TRBJ2-5; D might be TRBD2 (5 bases). CDR1 and CDR2 (germline): SGHAT, FQDESV (reference sequence). V was shortened by 5 bases and J by 1 base, with 20 bases between the two germline ends. This CDR3 has 17 amino acids. The CDR3 nucleotides read TGTGCCAGCAGCCCATACGGGGTCGGACTGATCCAAGAGACCCAGTACTTC. Translating it yields CASSPYGVGLIQETQYF.

The chain is built from TRBV27 and TRBJ2-1; 7 bases are a match to TRBD1. V lost 5 bases to trimming and J lost 9 bases; unmatched junction nucleotides: 13. The CDR3 totals 15 residues. Germline V gene sequence: CDR1 MNHEY, CDR2 SMNVEV (reference sequence). CDR3 loop: CASSIRGQLLTEQFF. DNA for the CDR3: TGTGCCAGCAGTATAAGGGGACAGCTCTTGACTGAGCAGTTCTTC.

In its sample, this clone was seen once. The chain couples TRBV5-4 to TRBJ2-7; TRBD2 agrees at 7 bases. Germline V gives CDR1 SGHNT, CDR2 YYREEE (reference sequence). The length of the CDR3 is 15 residues. V dropped 2 bases and J dropped 5; count of bases not matched to a gene: 10. CDR3: CASSLSVGGIDEQYF. The CDR3 DNA reads TGTGCCAGCAGCTTATCGGTGGGAGGGATCGACGAGCAGTACTTC.

The chain couples TRBV12-5 to TRBJ1-1; maybe TRBD1 (5 bases). Trimming took 7 bases from V and 1 from J, leaving 10 bases between them. There are 13 residues in the CDR3. Germline CDR1 and CDR2: LGHNT and FRNRAP. The CDR3 nucleotides are TGTGCTAGTGTCTCTCAGGGGAACACTGAAGCTTTCTTT. This gives the protein CASVSQGNTEAFF.

This sequence joins TRBV19 and TRBJ2-7, with a tentative D call TRBD1 (5 bases). V was pared by 3 bases and J by 2 bases, with 14 bases between. The germline gives CDR1 LNHDA, CDR2 SQIVND (reference sequence). This CDR3 is built from 15 residues. CDR3 residues: CASSMVRATTYEQYF. The CDR3 DNA reads TGTGCCAGTAGTATGGTCAGGGCTACTACCTACGAGCAGTACTTC.

The genes are TRBV5-1 and TRBJ2-5; 9 positions agree with TRBD1. Germline CDR1 is SGHRS and CDR2 is YFSETQ. V was clipped by 4 bases and J by 2 bases; unmatched bases: 6. This CDR3 contains 15 residues. The CDR3 DNA reads as TGCGCCAGCAGCCCTAAAGGACAGGGGCAAGAGACCCAGTACTTC. Its protein product is CASSPKGQGQETQYF.

This clone was picked up one time. One end of the junction varies from germline; a read error may be responsible. V is TRBV2 and J is TRBJ2-5; TRBD2 aligns across 12 bases. CDR1 SNHLY and CDR2 FYNNEI come from the germline V gene. This CDR3 has 14 amino acids. The CDR3 region is CASSTSGGRGSTNF. The DNA for the CDR3 is TGTGCCAGCAGTACTAGCGGGGGGCGTGGGTCCACAAACTTC.